A single TCR beta chain is shown here with its context. V was cut by 1 base and J by 0 bases, with 7 bases left in between. The CDR3 consists of 15 residues. CDR1 is LGHNA and CDR2 is YSLEER in the germline V gene. Participant age was roughly 18 to 95 years, and participants resided in about two dozen US areas. Participants' own reports of clinical history determined their cohort assignment. As handled by the study authors: Estimation of nucleated cell counts was performed using reference gene primer amplification. Libraries were prepared by immunoSEQ multiplex PCR; TCRdb keeps only in-frame clonotypes and omits some of them. D and trimming were read from the DNA, whereas the V and J calls and clone size are those reported in that table. The table includes 400,000 to 500,000 clones, approximately 90% detected once. These data come from a study of blood T cell repertoires in COVID-19. The overall study: T cells, B-cell-depleted T cells, or PBMCs provided the cDNA or gDNA that served as material.

The V gene is TRBV4-3, the J gene TRBJ2-4; tentative D call: TRBD1 (5 bases). The TCR originated in a young woman who had been exposed to COVID-19. Sequencing was carried out using PBMCs or T cells enriched from blood (not recorded which). CDR3 region: CASSQGGSAKNIQYF. CDR3 nucleotides: TGCGCCAGCAGCCAAGGGGGCTCAGCCAAAAACATTCAGTACTTC.